Listed below are T cell receptor beta chains from one sample, sequenced in a study of naive and memory T cell subsets. A single record per CDR3 protein comes from TCRdb applying MiXCR to the UMI-ligation and nested PCR reads. This sample has over 75,000 distinct CDR3 sequences, with about 12% found just once. Sequencing input: central memory CD4+ T cells from blood. The receptors originated from a human donor in good health. Both conserved end residues are part of each CDR3. Fields, in order: CDR3 protein, CDR3 DNA, V gene, clone size, D gene, J gene. D genes are given only for firm matches. Only part of the rows carry a size: once, few, many, or a class if the clone is expanded.

CSVESRGFPYNEQFF,TGCAGCGTTGAATCCAGGGGCTTCCCCTACAATGAGCAGTTCTTC,TRBV29-1,.,.,TRBJ2-1
CATRVAGLAYEQYF,TGTGCCACCAGGGTAGCGGGGCTAGCCTACGAGCAGTACTTC,TRBV15,once,TRBD2,TRBJ2-7
CASSLDGQINQPQHF,TGTGCCAGCAGCTTAGATGGGCAGATAAATCAGCCCCAGCATTTT,TRBV11-2,few,.,TRBJ1-5
CASWEVMGNTGELFF,TGTGCCAGCTGGGAGGTCATGGGGAACACCGGGGAGCTGTTTTTT,TRBV28,few,.,TRBJ2-2
CASSLTSGVNTIYF,TGTGCCAGCAGCTTAACCTCGGGGGTAAACACCATATATTTT,TRBV7-8,many,.,TRBJ1-3
CASSQVPGQGSDEQFF,TGCGCCAGCAGCCAAGTTCCGGGACAGGGGTCCGATGAGCAGTTCTTC,TRBV4-1,.,TRBD1,TRBJ2-1
CASRPSAGVRGSSPLHF,TGTGCCAGCAGACCCTCCGCCGGGGTCCGGGGTAGTTCACCCCTCCACTTT,TRBV28,.,.,TRBJ1-6
CSAVGRASTDTQYF,TGCAGTGCTGTCGGGAGAGCGAGCACAGATACGCAGTATTTT,TRBV20-1,.,.,TRBJ2-3
CASRAEQGANGELFF,TGTGCCAGCAGAGCAGAACAGGGGGCGAACGGGGAGCTGTTTTTT,TRBV12-3/TRBV12-4,few,TRBD1,TRBJ2-2
CASRGGSVTYEQYF,TGTGCCAGCAGAGGGGGGTCCGTTACCTACGAGCAGTACTTC,TRBV12-3/TRBV12-4,.,.,TRBJ2-7
CASSQDPPRVTYGYTF,TGCGCCAGCAGCCAAGATCCCCCGCGGGTAACCTATGGCTACACCTTC,TRBV4-1,.,.,TRBJ1-2
CASSLGWTSGYNEQFF,TGTGCCAGCAGCTTAGGGTGGACTAGCGGCTACAATGAGCAGTTCTTC,TRBV7-2,few,TRBD2,TRBJ2-1
CASSLDRVGKNIQYF,TGTGCCAGCAGCTTAGATCGGGTCGGCAAAAACATTCAGTACTTC,TRBV7-2,few,.,TRBJ2-4
CSATRYVLGSYRNTEAFF,TGCAGTGCTACAAGATACGTTTTGGGGTCGTACAGGAACACTGAAGCTTTCTTT,TRBV20-1,once,.,TRBJ1-1
CASTGLAGVTNEQFF,TGTGCCAGCACGGGACTAGCGGGAGTAACGAATGAGCAGTTCTTC,TRBV6-6,few,TRBD2,TRBJ2-1
CASGVKEGDEQFF,TGTGCCAGCGGTGTTAAGGAGGGCGATGAGCAGTTCTTC,TRBV27,many,.,TRBJ2-1
CAISGSTGYGHNEQFF,TGTGCCATCAGTGGATCGACAGGGTATGGACACAATGAGCAGTTCTTC,TRBV10-3,few,TRBD1,TRBJ2-1
CASSPRQGRDGYTF,TGTGCCAGCAGCCCCCGACAGGGGAGGGATGGCTACACCTTC,TRBV7-2,.,TRBD1,TRBJ1-2
CSARDTTEAFF,TGCAGTGCTAGAGATACGACTGAAGCTTTCTTT,TRBV20-1,few,.,TRBJ1-1
CAWSQEDTQYF,TGTGCCTGGAGTCAAGAAGATACGCAGTATTTT,TRBV30,many,.,TRBJ2-3